The 11 T cell receptor beta chains reported below all come from one sample, sequenced in a study of regulatory T cells in long-lasting Graves disease. Investigators prepared the TCR beta libraries by applying iRepertoire HTBI primers and Arm-PCR of CDR3 regions. TCRdb reprocessed the multiplex PCR reads with MiXCR, giving one entry per CDR3 protein. The repertoire holds over 350,000 distinct CDR3 sequences, with less than 25% as singletons. Time point reported: persistent/refractory GD, antithyroid drugs over 5 years with positive TRAb. The authors made the TCR library using RNA they extracted from PBMCs. The sequencing used peripheral blood mononuclear cells (PBMCs), collected when the disease was refractory, from a patient treated with antithyroid drugs. The receptors shown here come from a female donor with Graves disease.

This chain joins TRBV7-9 and TRBJ1-2; no clear D. Germline CDR1 SEHNR, CDR2 FQNEAQ (reference sequence). This CDR3 spans 12 amino acids. V was trimmed by 6 bases and J by 6 bases, leaving 11 bases between them. The DNA for the CDR3 is TGTGCCAGCAGTCCCACACTGGATGGCTACACCTTC. Protein: CASSPTLDGYTF.

The rearrangement uses TRBV2 and TRBJ1-3, with 12 nucleotides matching TRBD1. The V gene end was trimmed by 2 bases and the J gene end by 3 bases; junction bases not matched to a gene: 5. The germline gives CDR1 SNHLY, CDR2 FYNNEI. This CDR3 is built from 17 residues. The CDR3 coding sequence is TGTGCCAGCAGTGAATTCGGGACAGGGGGCTTTGGAAACACCATATATTTT. This codes for CASSEFGTGGFGNTIYF.

This clonotype was counted ten times or more. The chain joins TRBV11-2 to TRBJ1-1; TRBD1 agrees at 9 bases. This CDR3 contains 15 residues. J was trimmed by 1 base and V by 3 bases; bases with no gene match: 3. Germline CDR1 and CDR2: SGHAT and FQNNGV. CDR3 nucleotide sequence: TGTGCCAGCAGCTTCACGGACAGGGGGAACACTGAAGCTTTCTTT. This gives the protein CASSFTDRGNTEAFF.

The chain joins TRBV29-1 to TRBJ2-7; 11 bases agree with TRBD2. Losses at the gene ends were 4 bases for V and 2 bases for J; bases not matched to a gene: 4. Per the germline V gene, CDR1 is SQVTM and CDR2 is ANQGSEA. The CDR3 consists of 14 residues. The CDR3: CSVAETSGAYEQYF. CDR3 in DNA: TGCAGCGTTGCCGAGACTAGCGGGGCCTACGAGCAGTACTTC.

As for this clonotype: Sequence at one end of the junction differs from germline and may be a read error. V gene TRBV27 combines with J gene TRBJ2-7; 8 nucleotides match TRBD1. Germline V gene lookup returns CDR1 MNHEY and CDR2 SMNVEV (reference sequence). This CDR3 contains 15 residues. The CDR3 sequence: CASSLTGTGQGEQHF. CDR3 DNA sequence: TGTGCCAGCTCCCTGACCGGGACAGGACAGGGCGAGCAGCACTTC.

The CDR3 sequence: CASSLSEIAGREQYF. CDR3 nucleotide sequence: TGTGCCAGCAGCTTAAGCGAGATAGCGGGACGCGAGCAGTACTTC. The V gene is TRBV11-1, the J gene TRBJ2-7; 8 nucleotides align to TRBD2. Germline V gives CDR1 SGHAT, CDR2 FQDESV (reference sequence). This CDR3 is built from 15 residues. Trimming at V came to 2 bases and at J to 6 bases, leaving 9 bases not matched to a gene.

The sample holds many counts of this clonotype. This sequence joins TRBV28 and TRBJ2-5; D gene unclear. Germline CDR1 MDHEN, CDR2 SYDVKM. The CDR3 runs 13 residues. V was trimmed by 4 bases and J by 5 bases, leaving 11 bases between them. The CDR3 nucleotides are TGTGCCAGCAGTTCGAGAATCGGGGAGACCCAGTACTTC. Its protein product is CASSSRIGETQYF.

The chain uses TRBV24-1 and TRBJ1-5; 12 nucleotides agree with TRBD1. Germline CDR1 and CDR2: KGHDR and SFDVKD. CDR3 length equals 19 residues. The V and J ends lost 3 bases and 0 bases, in that order; junction bases with no gene match: 8. The CDR3 DNA reads TGTGCCACCAGTGATGCCGGGACAGGGGGCCTTTATAGCAATCAGCCCCAGCATTTT. It specifies CATSDAGTGGLYSNQPQHF.

This clonotype came up a few times. This chain connects TRBV12-3 or TRBV12-4 to TRBJ1-4, with no clear D. CDR3 length equals 12 residues. V dropped 5 bases and J dropped 8 bases, with 9 bases sitting between them. CDR3 sequence (DNA): TGTGCCAGCAGTAGCATAAGGGAAAAACTGTTTTTT. It codes for CASSSIREKLFF.

This clonotype was detected ten times or more. The rearrangement joins TRBV12-3 or TRBV12-4 to TRBJ2-7; the match to TRBD1 covers 8 bases. The CDR3 contains 14 residues. With 5 bases clipped from V and 7 bases from J, the junction kept 10 bases outside the gene matches. The CDR3 region has the DNA TGTGCCAGCAGTCCAACTCAGGGGGCCAGGGAGCAGTACTTC. It encodes CASSPTQGAREQYF.

This clonotype has a count of ten or more. An end of the junction differs from the germline gene, which may be a read error. The rearrangement uses TRBV4-1 and TRBJ2-7; 10 bases fit TRBD2. Germline V gene lookup returns CDR1 MGHRA and CDR2 YSYEKL. The CDR3 has 15 amino acids. The CDR3 sequence: CASSQGLAGAYEQYF. Written as DNA, the CDR3 is TGTGCCAGCAGCCAAGGGCTAGCGGGAGCCTACGAGCAGTACTTC.